The clone carrying this T cell receptor beta chain has only a few counts. The data were obtained in a study of blood T cell repertoires in COVID-19. Study overall: Sources were T cells, B-cell-depleted T cells, or PBMCs; the material itself was cDNA or gDNA.

V was cut by 6 bases and J by 9 bases, with 30 bases left in between. Per germline, CDR1 MDHEN and CDR2 SYDVKM. CDR3 length: 18 residues. In the original analysis: Using reference gene primer amplification, nucleated cell counts were estimated. Clones were sequenced by immunoSEQ multiplex PCR, and TCRdb holds only the in-frame ones, with some missing. V and J calls and clone size are copied from that table; D and trimming were computed from the DNA. This table holds about 110,000 clones, over 65% found once. Sequences were obtained from peripheral blood. The sequence came from a woman aged 80 or older with acute or convalescent COVID-19. The V gene is TRBV28, the J gene TRBJ2-1, with D possibly TRBD2 on 5 matching bases. The CDR3 nucleotides are TGTGCCAGCAGCTCCTATGGCCTACGCGTGGCGGGTTCAAGTGAGCAGTTCTTC. Protein sequence: CASSSYGLRVAGSSEQFF.